This passage covers 20 T cell receptor beta chains from one sample sequenced in a study of T cells in tumors after PD-1 blockade. Sequencing was performed with immunoSEQ multiplex PCR; in TCRdb, only in-frame clones are kept and a portion is missing. The repertoire holds roughly 14,000 clones, with nearly 85% as singletons. Material: PBMCs, obtained after anti-PD-1 treatment. All receptors come from a human donor with basal cell carcinoma.

The rearrangement joins TRBV7-9 to TRBJ2-2, with D perhaps TRBD1 or TRBD2 (5 bases each). There are 15 residues in the CDR3. The germline gives CDR1 SEHNR, CDR2 FQNEAQ (reference sequence). Trimming pared 5 bases from V and 0 bases from J, leaving 10 bases between. CDR3 in DNA: TGTGCCAGCAGCCCGGGGCGGGCGAACACCGGGGAGCTGTTTTTT. Protein sequence: CASSPGRANTGELFF.

This clone was seen once. The chain joins TRBV7-6 to TRBJ2-7; no reliable D call. This CDR3 spans 13 amino acids. V was cut by 2 bases and J by 3 bases, with 8 bases left in between. The V gene's germline CDR1 is SGHVS and CDR2 FNYEAQ. The CDR3 loop is CASSLNRNYEQYF. CDR3 coding DNA: TGTGCCAGCAGCTTAAACCGTAACTACGAGCAGTACTTC.

The chain couples TRBV5-1 to TRBJ2-2; D is perhaps TRBD1 or TRBD2 (6 bases each). The ends were cut back, 3 bases at V and 5 bases at J, with 14 bases in the middle. This CDR3 is 15 amino acids long. Germline V gives CDR1 SGHRS, CDR2 YFSETQ. The CDR3 is CASSSGIGGTGELFF. CDR3 bases: TGCGCCAGCAGCTCGGGGATAGGGGGGACCGGGGAGCTGTTTTTT.

The chain combines TRBV30 with TRBJ1-2; TRBD1 agrees at 7 bases. CDR3 length equals 13 residues. V lost 5 bases to trimming and J lost 4 bases; unmatched junction nucleotides: 7. The germline V gene encodes CDR1 GTSNPN and CDR2 SVGIG (reference sequence). CDR3 protein: CAWAPQGLYGYTF. The DNA for the CDR3 is TGTGCCTGGGCCCCACAGGGGCTCTATGGCTACACCTTC.

The genes are TRBV3-1 (or the pseudogene TRBV3-2) and TRBJ2-7, with TRBD1 matching 11 bases. CDR1 and CDR2 (germline): LGHDT, YNNKEL (reference sequence). Trimming cost V 6 bases and J 4 bases; bases outside gene matches: 5. The CDR3 has 14 amino acids. CDR3 loop: CASSQDRGQYEQYF. For the CDR3, the DNA is TGTGCCAGCAGTCAGGACAGGGGGCAGTACGAGCAGTACTTC.

This chain connects TRBV28 to TRBJ2-2; TRBD1 is a possible D gene (5 bases). V gave up 7 bases and J gave up 7 bases, with 13 bases separating them. CDR3 length: 13 amino acids. Germline V lookup: CDR1 MDHEN, CDR2 SYDVKM. CDR3 coding DNA: TGTGCCAGCAACAAACAGGTCCGCGGGGAGCTGTTTTTT. Amino acid sequence: CASNKQVRGELFF.

This chain connects TRBV9 to TRBJ2-5; the D gene is possibly TRBD2 (5 bases). This CDR3 contains 15 residues. Between the trimmed V and J ends, which lost 4 bases and 3 bases, there was a span of 16 bases. Germline-derived CDR1 and CDR2 are SGDLS and YYNGEE. This CDR3 reads CASSPSDYAKETQYF. CDR3 nucleotide sequence: TGTGCCAGCAGCCCAAGCGACTACGCCAAAGAGACCCAGTACTTC.

V gene TRBV5-1 combines with J gene TRBJ1-2; 11 bases map to TRBD1. There are 15 residues in the CDR3. The V gene's germline CDR1 is SGHRS and CDR2 YFSETQ. Trimming took 4 bases from V and 1 from J; bases not matched to a gene: 3. Here the CDR3 reads CASSQGQGGNYGYTF. In nucleotides, the CDR3 is TGCGCCAGCAGCCAGGGACAGGGGGGTAACTATGGCTACACCTTC.

V is TRBV29-1 and J is TRBJ2-3; no definite D call. Germline CDR1 reads SQVTM; CDR2 reads ANQGSEA. Trimming removed 1 base from V and 1 base from J, with 9 bases in between. The CDR3 is made up of 14 amino acids. CDR3 DNA sequence: TGCAGCGTTGAAGGGAGCCTTGGCACAGATACGCAGTATTTT. Its protein is CSVEGSLGTDTQYF.

The chain couples TRBV6-5 to TRBJ2-3; 8 nucleotides align to TRBD2. The CDR3 has 15 residues. CDR1 and CDR2 from the germline V gene are MNHEY and SVGAGI. V was clipped by 5 bases and J by 0 bases; unmatched bases: 4. This CDR3 reads CASSRSGASTDTQYF. CDR3 in DNA: TGTGCCAGCAGTCGTAGCGGGGCTAGCACAGATACGCAGTATTTT.

J is TRBJ2-2 and V is TRBV6-5, with TRBD2 identical over 13 bases. From germline, CDR1 is MNHEY and CDR2 SVGAGI. The CDR3 spans 16 residues. V dropped 4 bases and J dropped 6; count of bases not matched to a gene: 5. The CDR3 nucleotides read TGTGCCAGCAGTTTTCCCGGGACTAGCGGGGCCGGGGAGCTGTTTTTT. Protein product: CASSFPGTSGAGELFF.

V gene TRBV28 combines with J gene TRBJ1-4; D is unclear. The V end was cut by 4 bases, the J end by 10 bases, with 13 bases between. The germline CDR1 and CDR2 sequences are MDHEN and SYDVKM. The CDR3 runs to 13 residues. DNA of the CDR3: TGTGCCAGCAGTTCCCCGAGCCGGGGAAAACTGTTTTTT. Residues: CASSSPSRGKLFF.

This clone was seen a handful of times. The chain is built from TRBV30 and TRBJ1-2; D might be TRBD1 (5 bases). Germline values: CDR1 GTSNPN, CDR2 SVGIG (reference sequence). The CDR3 runs to 18 residues. The V end lost 5 bases, the J end lost 4 bases, and 29 bases lay between the germline ends. In nucleotides, the CDR3 is TGTGCCTGGGAGGGCCGCCTTAATCCAGGGTTTGGCGGCTATGGCTACACCTTC. The encoded protein is CAWEGRLNPGFGGYGYTF. Full variable domain (outside the CDR3, taken from reference TRBV30 and TRBJ1-2): SQTIHQWPATLVQPVGSPLSLECTVEGTSNPNLYWYRQAAGRGLQLLFYSVGIGQISSEVPQNLSASRPQDRQFILSSKKLLLSDSGFYLCAWEGRLNPGFGGYGYTFGSGTRLTVV.

Remarks on this clone: The sample holds other DNA sequences that translate to the same CDR3. This chain joins TRBV19 and TRBJ1-2; D gene ambiguous. Per germline, CDR1 LNHDA and CDR2 SQIVND (reference sequence). This CDR3 has 13 amino acids. V was cut by 1 base and J by 3 bases, with 6 bases left in between. The CDR3 coding sequence is TGTGCCAGTAGTATAGCCCGGGACTATGGCTACACCTTC. It encodes CASSIARDYGYTF.

A single count supports this clone. This chain's CDR3 is CASRQGRQLGSPLHF. Here the CDR3 DNA reads TGTGCCAGTAGACAAGGGAGACAGTTGGGTTCACCCCTCCACTTT. The chain has TRBV19 and TRBJ1-6, with TRBD1 as a possible D gene (5 bases). The ends were cut back, 6 bases at V and 9 bases at J, with 18 bases in the middle. The CDR3 length is 15 residues. The germline CDR1 and CDR2 sequences are LNHDA and SQIVND (reference sequence).

This clone was seen more than once but under ten times. The chain joins TRBV7-9 to TRBJ1-4; D unresolved. Germline V gene lookup returns CDR1 SEHNR and CDR2 FQNEAQ (reference sequence). The CDR3 extends over 14 amino acids. The V end lost 1 base, the J end lost 8 bases, and 11 bases lay between the germline ends. The CDR3 sequence is CASSLGLLGEKLFF. The CDR3 DNA reads as TGTGCCAGCAGCTTAGGATTATTGGGGGAAAAACTGTTTTTT. Based on the CDR3 plus reference TRBV7-9 and TRBJ1-4, the full variable domain is DTGVSQNPRHKITKRGQNVTFRCDPISEHNRLYWYRQTLGQGPEFLTYFQNEAQLEKSRLLSDRFSAERPKGSFSTLEIQRTEQGDSAMYLCASSLGLLGEKLFFGSGTQLSVL.

The chain uses TRBV3-1 (or the pseudogene TRBV3-2) and TRBJ1-1; D is uncertain. V gave up 2 bases and J gave up 6 bases, with 4 bases separating them. Looked up from germline, CDR1 is LGHDT and CDR2 is YNNKEL (reference sequence). This CDR3 has 11 residues. The CDR3 DNA reads TGTGCCAGCAGCCAATCTTCTGAAGCTTTCTTT. Its translation: CASSQSSEAFF.

This clone was found a few times. This chain links TRBV3-1 (or the pseudogene TRBV3-2) with TRBJ1-6, with 7 bases fitting TRBD1. Germline loops: CDR1 LGHDT, CDR2 YNNKEL (reference sequence). The V segment lost 0 bases and the J segment 9 bases; nucleotides outside the gene matches: 11. This CDR3 contains 17 residues. CDR3 loop: CASSQDSGRGKGSPLHF. The CDR3 DNA follows: TGTGCCAGCAGCCAAGATTCGGGCAGGGGGAAGGGTTCACCCCTCCACTTT.

J is TRBJ2-1 and V is TRBV5-1; 11 bases match TRBD2. Germline lookup yields CDR1 SGHRS and CDR2 YFSETQ. This CDR3 has 16 residues. Trimming took 0 bases from V and 10 from J; bases not matched to a gene: 9. The CDR3 sequence is CASSLVGSGGAFEQFF. In DNA form, the CDR3 reads TGCGCCAGCAGCTTGGTTGGTAGCGGGGGGGCTTTCGAGCAGTTCTTC.

The chain uses TRBV5-1 and TRBJ2-7, with a weak D call TRBD1 (6 bases). The V end was cut by 0 bases, the J end by 6 bases, with 16 bases between. Germline CDR1 and CDR2: SGHRS and YFSETQ. The length of the CDR3 is 15 residues. The CDR3 protein is CASSLGQAGGGEQYF. Here the CDR3 DNA reads TGCGCCAGCAGCTTGGGACAGGCCGGAGGTGGCGAGCAGTACTTC.